These 7 T cell receptor beta chains share one sample of origin, sequenced in a study of blood T cell repertoires in COVID-19. TCRdb keeps only in-frame clones here, not all; method: immunoSEQ multiplex PCR. The profile shows about 220,000 clones, roughly four fifths of them singletons. Source material: PBMCs or T cells enriched from blood (not recorded which). These receptors originate from a woman aged 40 to 55 with acute COVID-19.

This clone was recorded a few times. This chain connects TRBV5-4 to TRBJ2-1, with D perhaps TRBD1 (6 bases). CDR3 size: 15 residues. Germline V CDR1 and CDR2: SGHNT, YYREEE (reference sequence). V lost 4 bases, J lost 3 bases, and 14 bases lay in between. CDR3 protein: CASSPGQRIYNEQFF. CDR3 bases: TGTGCCAGCAGCCCTGGACAGCGGATCTACAATGAGCAGTTCTTC.

The chain recombines TRBV5-1 with TRBJ1-6; 9 bases match TRBD1. In germline, CDR1 is SGHRS, CDR2 YFSETQ. The ends lost 0 bases at V and 10 bases at J; junction bases unmatched: 11. The CDR3 length is 17 residues. The chain's CDR3 is CASSLGWDRAFGSPLHF. The DNA of the CDR3 is TGCGCCAGCAGCTTGGGGTGGGACAGGGCGTTCGGATCACCCCTCCACTTT.

This clone was counted once. The chain recombines TRBV18 with TRBJ1-5, with no clear D. This CDR3 region has 15 residues. CDR1 KGHSH and CDR2 LQKENI come from the germline V gene. V gave up 2 bases and J gave up 0 bases, with 8 bases separating them. CDR3 in DNA: TGTGCCAGCTCACCAGGCAGGAATAGCAATCAGCCCCAGCATTTT. Translation gives CASSPGRNSNQPQHF.

This rearrangement joins TRBV5-1 to TRBJ1-6; TRBD1 agrees at 7 bases. The germline gives CDR1 SGHRS, CDR2 YFSETQ. Trimming cost V 4 bases and J 3 bases; bases outside gene matches: 7. CDR3 size: 16 residues. CDR3 in DNA: TGCGCCAGCAGCCCCGCGGGACAGAACTATAATTCACCCCTCCACTTT. This gives the protein CASSPAGQNYNSPLHF. Using reference TRBV5-1 and TRBJ1-6 for the parts outside the CDR3, the full variable domain is KAGVTQTPRYLIKTRGQQVTLSCSPISGHRSVSWYQQTPGQGLQFLFEYFSETQRNKGNFPGRFSGRQFSNSRSEMNVSTLELGDSALYLCASSPAGQNYNSPLHFGNGTRLTVT.

The chain employs TRBV3-1 (or the pseudogene TRBV3-2) and TRBJ2-2; no clear D. The CDR3 extends over 13 amino acids. Trimming pared 1 base from V and 8 bases from J, leaving 8 bases between. Germline V lookup: CDR1 LGHDT, CDR2 YNNKEL (reference sequence). The CDR3 DNA sequence: TGTGCCAGCAGCCAAGGAGTATCAGGGGAGCTGTTTTTT. This translates into CASSQGVSGELFF.

Only one count was recorded for this clone. The gene calls are TRBV2 and TRBJ2-3; 8 nucleotides line up with TRBD2. Germline CDR1 and CDR2: SNHLY and FYNNEI. Trimming at V came to 7 bases and at J to 6 bases, leaving 9 bases not matched to a gene. The CDR3 runs to 14 residues. In nucleotides, the CDR3 is TGTGCCAGCACCCGGCCGGGAGGGCCGGATACGCAGTATTTT. Protein product: CASTRPGGPDTQYF. Supplemented by reference TRBV2 and TRBJ2-3, the full variable domain reads EPEVTQTPSHQVTQMGQEVILRCVPISNHLYFYWYRQILGQKVEFLVSFYNNEISEKSEIFDDQFSVERPDGSNFTLKIRSTKLEDSAMYFCASTRPGGPDTQYFGPGTRLTVL.

J is TRBJ1-5 and V is TRBV7-3; D possibly corresponds to TRBD1 (6 bases). Germline V gives CDR1 SGHTA, CDR2 FQGTGA. The V gene lost 0 bases and the J gene lost 8 bases, with 14 bases spanning the gap. CDR3 size: 15 residues. The CDR3 bases are TGTGCCAGCAGCTTAACGGGACACCTTGGGGAGCCCCAGCATTTT. This codes for CASSLTGHLGEPQHF.